This T cell receptor beta chain was documented in a study of shared clonotypes between healthy human individuals. TCRdb keeps only in-frame clones here, not all; method: immunoSEQ multiplex PCR. Among 2.3 million or so clones listed, approximately 93% were seen once. CDR3 length: 12 amino acids. V lost 8 bases to trimming and J lost 3 bases, with 11 bases between them. Germline CDR1 and CDR2: SNHLY and FYNNEI. This rearrangement joins TRBV2 to TRBJ2-7, with D unclear. The sample was naive CD4+ T cells from PBMCs. Stated subset: CD45RA+ positively selected. The TCR was taken from a man aged 18 to 29 in good health. Some clones in this sample may be carry-over from other donors' samples. This CDR3 reads CASDGEGYEQYF. In DNA, the CDR3 is TGTGCCAGCGATGGAGAAGGCTACGAGCAGTACTTC. The complete variable domain, with remaining parts taken from reference TRBV2 and TRBJ2-7, reads EPEVTQTPSHQVTQMGQEVILRCVPISNHLYFYWYRQILGQKVEFLVSFYNNEISEKSEIFDDQFSVERPDGSNFTLKIRSTKLEDSAMYFCASDGEGYEQYFGPGTRLTVT.